This record looks at one T cell receptor (beta chain) sequence and its context. The antigen is not known. This sample was taken from a study of graft-versus-host responses after intestinal transplantation. This table comes from immunoSEQ multiplex PCR, and its TCRdb copy is limited to in-frame clones, with some not included. The table shows tens of thousands of clones, with roughly 92% occurring only once. Trimming took off 5 bases at V and 2 bases at J, with 13 bases between the two ends. In germline, CDR1 is LGHNA, CDR2 YSLEER. This CDR3 has 14 residues. The chain links TRBV4-3 to TRBJ2-7; no definite D call. This sequence was found in a human donor who received an intestinal transplant. This sample comprised unstimulated CD4+ T cells sorted from spleen or lymph node cells, obtained before intestinal transplant. DNA of the CDR3: TGCGCCAGCAGCTACAGCACGTCAACCTACGAGCAGTACTTC. This sequence encodes CASSYSTSTYEQYF.